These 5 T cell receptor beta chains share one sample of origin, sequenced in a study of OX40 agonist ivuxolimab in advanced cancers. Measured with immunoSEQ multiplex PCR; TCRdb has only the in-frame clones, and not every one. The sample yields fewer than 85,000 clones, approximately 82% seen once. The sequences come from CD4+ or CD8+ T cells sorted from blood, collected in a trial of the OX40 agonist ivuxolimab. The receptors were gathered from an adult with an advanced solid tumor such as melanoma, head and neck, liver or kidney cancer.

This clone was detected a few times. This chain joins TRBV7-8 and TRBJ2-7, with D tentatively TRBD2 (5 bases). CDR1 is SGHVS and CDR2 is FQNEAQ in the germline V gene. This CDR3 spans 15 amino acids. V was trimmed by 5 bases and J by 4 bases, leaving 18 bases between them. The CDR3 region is CASSPRRLLYYEQYF. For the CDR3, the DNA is TGTGCCAGCAGCCCTCGGAGGTTACTTTATTACGAGCAGTACTTC.

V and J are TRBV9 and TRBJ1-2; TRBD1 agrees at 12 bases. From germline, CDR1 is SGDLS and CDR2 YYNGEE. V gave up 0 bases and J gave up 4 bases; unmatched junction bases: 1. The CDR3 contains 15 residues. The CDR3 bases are TGTGCCAGCAGCGTAGCGGGACAGGGGGCCTATGGCTACACCTTC. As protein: CASSVAGQGAYGYTF.

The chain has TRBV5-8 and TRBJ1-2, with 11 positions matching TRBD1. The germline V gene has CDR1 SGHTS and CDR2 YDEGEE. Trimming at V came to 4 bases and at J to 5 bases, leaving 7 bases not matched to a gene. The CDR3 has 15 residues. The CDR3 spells CASSPWTGGGYGYTF. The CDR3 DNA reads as TGTGCCAGCAGCCCTTGGACAGGGGGCGGTTATGGCTACACCTTC. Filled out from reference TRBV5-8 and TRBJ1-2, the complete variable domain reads EAGVTQSPTHLIKTRGQQATLRCSPISGHTSVYWYQQALGLGLQFLLWYDEGEERNRGNFPPRFSGRQFPNYSSELNVNALELEDSALYLCASSPWTGGGYGYTFGSGTRLTVV.

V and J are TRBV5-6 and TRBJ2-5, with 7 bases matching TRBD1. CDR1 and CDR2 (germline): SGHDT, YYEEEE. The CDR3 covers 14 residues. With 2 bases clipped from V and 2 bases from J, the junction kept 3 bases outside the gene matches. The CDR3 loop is CASSLPGQQETQYF. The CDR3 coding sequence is TGTGCCAGCAGCTTACCGGGACAGCAAGAGACCCAGTACTTC.

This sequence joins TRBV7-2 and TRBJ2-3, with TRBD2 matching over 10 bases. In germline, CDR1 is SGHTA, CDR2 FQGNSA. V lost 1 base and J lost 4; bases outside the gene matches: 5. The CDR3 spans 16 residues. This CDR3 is CASSLEASGGADTQYF. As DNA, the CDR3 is TGTGCCAGCAGCTTAGAAGCTAGCGGGGGCGCAGATACGCAGTATTTT.